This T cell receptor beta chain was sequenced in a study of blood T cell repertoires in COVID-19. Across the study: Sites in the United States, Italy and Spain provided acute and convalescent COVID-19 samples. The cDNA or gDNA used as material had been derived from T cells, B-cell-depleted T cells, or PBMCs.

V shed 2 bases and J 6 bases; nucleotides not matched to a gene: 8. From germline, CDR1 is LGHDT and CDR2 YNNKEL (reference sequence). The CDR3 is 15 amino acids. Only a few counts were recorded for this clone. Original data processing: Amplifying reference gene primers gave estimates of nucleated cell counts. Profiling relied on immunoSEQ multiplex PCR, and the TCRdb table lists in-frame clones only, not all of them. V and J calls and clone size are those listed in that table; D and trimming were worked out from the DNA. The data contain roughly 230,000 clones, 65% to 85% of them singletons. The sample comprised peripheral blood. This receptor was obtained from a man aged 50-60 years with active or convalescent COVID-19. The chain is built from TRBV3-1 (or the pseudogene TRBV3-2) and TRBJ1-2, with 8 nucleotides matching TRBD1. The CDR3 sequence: CASSQQLGTGDGYTF. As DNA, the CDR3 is TGTGCCAGCAGCCAACAGCTAGGGACAGGAGATGGCTACACCTTC.